The 25 T cell receptor beta chains reported below all come from one sample, sequenced in a study of cytomegalovirus exposure and HLA in healthy donors. The PCR contained 60 Vbeta and 13 Jbeta primers. Profiling relied on immunoSEQ multiplex PCR, and the TCRdb table lists in-frame clones only, not all of them. The sample lists 150,000 to 180,000 clones, more than 75% occurring once. What was sequenced was PBMCs. All receptors derive from a man between 25 and 39 years old in good health and CMV-seropositive.

This clone showed up just once. This chain uses TRBV14 with TRBJ2-1; weak D call: TRBD2 (6 bases). This CDR3 has 14 residues. Trimming pared 3 bases from V and 0 bases from J, leaving 6 bases between. Germline V gene lookup returns CDR1 SGHDN and CDR2 FVKESK. CDR3 loop: CASSHGSSYNEQFF. In DNA form, the CDR3 reads TGTGCCAGCAGCCACGGGAGCTCCTACAATGAGCAGTTCTTC. Supplemented by reference TRBV14 and TRBJ2-1, the full variable domain reads EAGVTQFPSHSVIEKGQTVTLRCDPISGHDNLYWYRRVMGKEIKFLLHFVKESKQDESGMPNNRFLAERTGGTYSTLKVQPAELEDSGVYFCASSHGSSYNEQFFGPGTRLTVL.

This chain connects TRBV4-2 to TRBJ2-5; 12 bases map to TRBD1. Germline V gene sequence: CDR1 LGHNA, CDR2 YNFKEQ. The CDR3 extends over 18 amino acids. V was pared by 0 bases and J by 4 bases, with 9 bases of the junction left unmatched. The CDR3 nucleotides are TGTGCCAGCAGCCAAGACAGAAGTGGGACAGGGGGCTTAGAGACCCAGTACTTC. Protein product: CASSQDRSGTGGLETQYF.

The genes are TRBV7-9 and TRBJ2-1; 9 nucleotides agree with TRBD2. Germline V gene data show CDR1 as SEHNR and CDR2 as FQNEAQ (reference sequence). CDR3 length equals 16 residues. Trimming took 2 bases from V and 0 from J; bases not matched to a gene: 2. The CDR3 sequence is CASSLSGRTSYNEQFF. DNA of the CDR3: TGTGCCAGCAGCTTAAGCGGGAGGACCTCCTACAATGAGCAGTTCTTC. Filled out from reference TRBV7-9 and TRBJ2-1, the complete variable domain reads DTGVSQNPRHKITKRGQNVTFRCDPISEHNRLYWYRQTLGQGPEFLTYFQNEAQLEKSRLLSDRFSAERPKGSFSTLEIQRTEQGDSAMYLCASSLSGRTSYNEQFFGPGTRLTVL.

The chain recombines TRBV5-8 with TRBJ2-1, with D possibly being TRBD2 (6 bases). The V end was cut by 4 bases, the J end by 6 bases, with 20 bases between. Per germline, CDR1 SGHTS and CDR2 YDEGEE. The CDR3 sequence is 16 residues long. The CDR3 loop reads CASSQIATGVTNEQFF. The CDR3 region has the DNA TGTGCCAGCAGCCAAATAGCGACGGGAGTTACCAATGAGCAGTTCTTC.

The chain employs TRBV11-2 and TRBJ1-1; D may be TRBD1 (5 bases). The V end was cut by 5 bases, the J end by 0 bases, with 13 bases between. Looked up from germline, CDR1 is SGHAT and CDR2 is FQNNGV. The CDR3 consists of 15 residues. The CDR3 region has the DNA TGTGCCAGCAGCCTAAGACAGAGAATGAACACTGAAGCTTTCTTT. This encodes CASSLRQRMNTEAFF.

Here the CDR3 reads CASSLGAASYNEQFF. CDR3 sequence (DNA): TGCGCCAGCAGCTTGGGCGCCGCCTCCTACAATGAGCAGTTCTTC. The genes are TRBV5-1 and TRBJ2-1; D is undetermined. This CDR3 is 15 amino acids long. Germline V gene lookup returns CDR1 SGHRS and CDR2 YFSETQ. The V end lost 0 bases, the J end lost 0 bases, and 7 bases lay between the germline ends.

The rearrangement links TRBV7-8 to TRBJ2-2, with 7 positions matching TRBD1. The V segment lost 0 bases and the J segment 2 bases; nucleotides outside the gene matches: 3. This CDR3 comprises 16 residues. The germline CDR1 and CDR2 sequences are SGHVS and FQNEAQ. CDR3 DNA: TGTGCCAGCAGCTTAGCGCACAGGGGTAACACCGGGGAGCTGTTTTTT. This codes for CASSLAHRGNTGELFF.

This chain uses TRBV2 with TRBJ1-6, with TRBD1 matching 10 bases. Per the germline V gene, CDR1 is SNHLY and CDR2 is FYNNEI. The CDR3 length is 15 residues. Trimming took 6 bases from V and 9 from J; bases not matched to a gene: 8. The CDR3 bases are TGTGCCAGCAGCCCTGGGACAGGGGAGGGTTCACCCCTCCACTTT. It yields the protein CASSPGTGEGSPLHF.

This chain connects TRBV27 to TRBJ1-2; 7 bases are a match to TRBD1. The CDR3 totals 15 residues. With V trimmed by 2 bases and J by 0 bases, 3 bases remained unmatched. The germline gives CDR1 MNHEY, CDR2 SMNVEV (reference sequence). The CDR3, as DNA: TGTGCCAGCAGTTTACGACAGGGTCCTAACTATGGCTACACCTTC. It encodes CASSLRQGPNYGYTF.

This clone was seen more than once but under ten times. The rearrangement joins TRBV5-1 to TRBJ1-1; 8 bases align to TRBD1. Germline V gene data show CDR1 as SGHRS and CDR2 as YFSETQ. The CDR3 has 16 amino acids. The V segment lost 4 bases and the J segment 3 bases; nucleotides outside the gene matches: 11. CDR3 region: CASSPRQGMGDTEAFF. CDR3 coding DNA: TGCGCCAGCAGCCCCCGACAGGGGATGGGGGACACTGAAGCTTTCTTT. Filled out from reference TRBV5-1 and TRBJ1-1, the complete variable domain reads KAGVTQTPRYLIKTRGQQVTLSCSPISGHRSVSWYQQTPGQGLQFLFEYFSETQRNKGNFPGRFSGRQFSNSRSEMNVSTLELGDSALYLCASSPRQGMGDTEAFFGQGTRLTVV.

The V gene is TRBV12-5, the J gene TRBJ2-1; the match to TRBD1 covers 9 bases. CDR1 is LGHNT, CDR2 FRNRAP, per germline. The V segment lost 6 bases and the J segment 3 bases; nucleotides outside the gene matches: 6. The CDR3 runs 15 residues. Here the CDR3 reads CASGSGQGGYNEQFF. CDR3 DNA: TGTGCTAGTGGGTCGGGACAGGGAGGCTACAATGAGCAGTTCTTC.

This clone was found once. The rearrangement uses TRBV19 and TRBJ2-2; TRBD2 aligns across 9 bases. CDR3 length: 17 amino acids. Germline-derived CDR1 and CDR2 are LNHDA and SQIVND (reference sequence). V was clipped by 8 bases and J by 0 bases; unmatched bases: 10. The CDR3 coding sequence is TGTGCCAGTTACAGCGGGAGGCCCACGTCGAACACCGGGGAGCTGTTTTTT. This codes for CASYSGRPTSNTGELFF.

This rearrangement joins TRBV5-1 to TRBJ1-1; D gene ambiguous. V lost 5 bases and J 0 bases, leaving 8 bases between the germline ends. Germline CDR1 is SGHRS and CDR2 is YFSETQ. The CDR3 extends over 13 amino acids. Written as DNA, the CDR3 is TGCGCCAGCAGTCTAGCATTGAACACTGAAGCTTTCTTT. Translating gives CASSLALNTEAFF. Together with reference TRBV5-1 and TRBJ1-1, the CDR3 gives the full variable domain: KAGVTQTPRYLIKTRGQQVTLSCSPISGHRSVSWYQQTPGQGLQFLFEYFSETQRNKGNFPGRFSGRQFSNSRSEMNVSTLELGDSALYLCASSLALNTEAFFGQGTRLTVV.

This clone was counted between two and nine times. The V call is TRBV6-5, the J call TRBJ2-1; D possibly corresponds to TRBD1 (5 bases). Germline lookup yields CDR1 MNHEY and CDR2 SVGAGI. The CDR3 has 12 amino acids. Trimming left V 5 bases short and J 7 bases short, with 9 bases between. The CDR3 nucleotides read TGTGCCAGCAGTGACCCAGGGAATGAGCAGTTCTTC. It specifies CASSDPGNEQFF.

This sequence joins TRBV4-1 and TRBJ1-1; D ambiguous. Trimming stripped 3 bases from V and 2 bases from J, with 10 bases between. In germline, CDR1 is MGHRA, CDR2 YSYEKL. There are 14 residues in the CDR3. DNA of the CDR3: TGCGCCAGCAGCCATACTTACGAAAACACTGAAGCTTTCTTT. This codes for CASSHTYENTEAFF.

This clone has just a few counts. The gene calls are TRBV29-1 and TRBJ1-2; D is perhaps TRBD1 (5 bases). The V and J ends lost 7 bases and 8 bases respectively, with 17 bases between them. There are 12 residues in the CDR3. Germline CDR1 SQVTM, CDR2 ANQGSEA. CDR3 in amino acids: CSGGERPYGYTF. The CDR3 DNA reads as TGCAGCGGGGGGGAACGACCATACGGCTACACCTTC.

The CDR3 nucleotides are TGTGCCAGCAGCCCCGGGACTAGCGGCTACAATGAGCAGTTCTTC. It yields the protein CASSPGTSGYNEQFF. The V and J genes are TRBV11-1 and TRBJ2-1; 11 bases are shared with TRBD2. Per the germline V gene, CDR1 is SGHAT and CDR2 is FQDESV (reference sequence). This CDR3 region has 15 residues. V lost 5 bases to trimming and J lost 3 bases; unmatched junction nucleotides: 3.

A word on this clone: Other nucleotide sequences from this sample produce the same CDR3. V is TRBV9 and J is TRBJ2-1; D is perhaps TRBD2 (5 bases). The germline gives CDR1 SGDLS, CDR2 YYNGEE. The CDR3 runs to 15 residues. V was clipped by 0 bases and J by 1 base, with 8 bases between them. CDR3 DNA sequence: TGTGCCAGCAGCGTAGTTGGGAGTTCCTACAATGAGCAGTTCTTC. Encoded protein: CASSVVGSSYNEQFF.

The genes are TRBV30 and TRBJ1-2; unclear D gene. Trimming shortened V by 2 bases and J by 7 bases, and 8 bases separated the two germline ends. This CDR3 has 11 residues. The germline V gene encodes CDR1 GTSNPN and CDR2 SVGIG (reference sequence). The CDR3 DNA reads TGTGCCTGGAGTACTTCCTGTGGCTACACCTTC. As protein: CAWSTSCGYTF. Supplemented by reference TRBV30 and TRBJ1-2, the full variable domain reads SQTIHQWPATLVQPVGSPLSLECTVEGTSNPNLYWYRQAAGRGLQLLFYSVGIGQISSEVPQNLSASRPQDRQFILSSKKLLLSDSGFYLCAWSTSCGYTFGSGTRLTVV.

The chain has TRBV6-4 and TRBJ2-1, with 8 bases matching TRBD2. This CDR3 is built from 13 residues. The V segment lost 4 bases and the J segment 9 bases; nucleotides outside the gene matches: 5. Per the germline V gene, CDR1 is MRHNA and CDR2 is SNTAGT. The CDR3 protein is CASSAQRETEQFF. DNA for the CDR3: TGTGCCAGCAGTGCTCAGCGGGAGACTGAGCAGTTCTTC.

This chain joins TRBV2 and TRBJ1-5; TRBD1 aligns across 8 bases. CDR1 and CDR2 (germline): SNHLY, FYNNEI. Trimming took 1 base from V and 3 from J; bases not matched to a gene: 5. The CDR3 is 16 residues long. The CDR3 loop reads CASSEGTGIYNQPQHF. CDR3 DNA sequence: TGTGCCAGCAGTGAAGGGACAGGGATATACAATCAGCCCCAGCATTTT.

The chain recombines TRBV7-3 with TRBJ1-1, with D tentatively TRBD1 (5 bases). In germline, CDR1 is SGHTA, CDR2 FQGTGA. V lost 5 bases and J 1 base, leaving 8 bases between the germline ends. CDR3 size: 13 residues. The CDR3 sequence is CASSPTGNTEAFF. The CDR3 coding sequence is TGTGCCAGCAGCCCTACAGGGAACACTGAAGCTTTCTTT.

J is TRBJ2-1 and V is TRBV13; a possible D gene is TRBD2 (6 bases). This CDR3 has 16 residues. The germline V gene encodes CDR1 PRHDT and CDR2 FYEKMQ (reference sequence). With 5 bases removed from V and 6 bases from J, the gap between germline ends came to 20 bases. This chain's CDR3 is CASSLPGASESNEQFF. In nucleotides, the CDR3 is TGTGCCAGCAGCCTCCCCGGGGCTAGCGAAAGCAATGAGCAGTTCTTC.

The rearrangement joins TRBV6-1 to TRBJ2-2, with a weak D call TRBD2 (6 bases). Germline loops: CDR1 MNHNS, CDR2 SASEGT. Trimming cost V 4 bases and J 11 bases, with 8 bases left between them. CDR3 length: 11 amino acids. DNA of the CDR3: TGTGCCAGCAGTGGGAGGGGTGAGCTGTTTTTT. As protein: CASSGRGELFF.

This chain uses TRBV29-1 with TRBJ2-4; 7 bases line up with TRBD1. This CDR3 has 12 residues. Looked up from germline, CDR1 is SQVTM and CDR2 is ANQGSEA. Losses at the gene ends were 6 bases for V and 6 bases for J; bases not matched to a gene: 5. Here the CDR3 reads CSVGQSGNIQYF. In DNA, the CDR3 is TGCAGCGTGGGACAGTCAGGAAACATTCAGTACTTC. The full variable domain, in which reference TRBV29-1 and TRBJ2-4 provide the parts outside the CDR3, is SAVISQKPSRDICQRGTSLTIQCQVDSQVTMMFWYRQQPGQSLTLIATANQGSEATYESGFVIDKFPISRPNLTFSTLTVSNMSPEDSSIYLCSVGQSGNIQYFGAGTRLSVL.